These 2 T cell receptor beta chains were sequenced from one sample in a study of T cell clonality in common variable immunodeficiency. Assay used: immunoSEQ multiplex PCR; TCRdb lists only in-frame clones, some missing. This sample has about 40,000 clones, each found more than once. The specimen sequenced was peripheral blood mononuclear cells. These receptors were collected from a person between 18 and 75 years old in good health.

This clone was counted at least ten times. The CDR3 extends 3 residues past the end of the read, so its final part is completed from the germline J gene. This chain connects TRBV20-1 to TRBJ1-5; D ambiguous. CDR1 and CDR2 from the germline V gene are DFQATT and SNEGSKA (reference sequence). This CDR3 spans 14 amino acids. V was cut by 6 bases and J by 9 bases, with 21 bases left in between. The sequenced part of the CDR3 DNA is TGCAGTGCCAGTAGAATGGTCCGACCGGGGCCC. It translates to CSASRMVRPGP. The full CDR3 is CSASRMVRPGPQHF.

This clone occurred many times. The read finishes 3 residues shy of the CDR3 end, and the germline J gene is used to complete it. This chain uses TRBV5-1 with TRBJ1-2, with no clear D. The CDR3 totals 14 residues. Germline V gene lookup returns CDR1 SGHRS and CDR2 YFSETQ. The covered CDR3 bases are TGCGCCAGCAGCGTTGACCGGGGAAGAGAGGGC. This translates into CASSVDRGREG. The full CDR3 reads CASSVDRGREGYTF. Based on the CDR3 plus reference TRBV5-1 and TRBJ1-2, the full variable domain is KAGVTQTPRYLIKTRGQQVTLSCSPISGHRSVSWYQQTPGQGLQFLFEYFSETQRNKGNFPGRFSGRQFSNSRSEMNVSTLELGDSALYLCASSVDRGREGYTFGSGTRLTVV.